These T cell receptor beta chains were read from a single sample in a study of cytomegalovirus exposure and HLA in healthy donors. Libraries were prepared by immunoSEQ multiplex PCR; TCRdb keeps only in-frame clonotypes and omits some of them. This table holds approximately 170,000 clones, 80% to 85% found once. The sample taken for sequencing was PBMCs. The receptors shown here come from a male donor in good health and CMV-seronegative. The CDR3 runs from the conserved cysteine through the conserved F or W. D genes are given only for firm matches. Not every row has a clone size; where given, it reads once, few, many or a size class.

clone_size: .; d_call: .; v_call: TRBV5-4; j_call: TRBJ1-2; cdr3_nt: TGTGCCAGCAGCTTGACGGACTATGGCTACACCTTC; cdr3_aa: CASSLTDYGYTF
clone_size: .; d_call: TRBD1; v_call: TRBV5-1; j_call: TRBJ1-4; cdr3_nt: TGCGCCAGCAGCTGGACCGGGACAGGGGGTGAAAAACCGTTTTTT; cdr3_aa: CASSWTGTGGEKPFF
clone_size: .; d_call: .; v_call: TRBV5-4; j_call: TRBJ1-1; cdr3_nt: TGTGCCAGCAGCTTGTGGCAGGGGAGTATGAACACTGAAGCTTTCTTT; cdr3_aa: CASSLWQGSMNTEAFF
clone_size: .; d_call: TRBD2; v_call: TRBV6-5; j_call: TRBJ2-7; cdr3_nt: TGTGCCAGCATTCCTTCTCTAGCGGGAGTTTACGAGCAGTACTTC; cdr3_aa: CASIPSLAGVYEQYF
clone_size: .; d_call: .; v_call: TRBV18; j_call: TRBJ2-2; cdr3_nt: TGTGCCAGCTCACCACCGTCCAGGGGCGCACTGAACACCGGGGAGCTGTTTTTT; cdr3_aa: CASSPPSRGALNTGELFF
clone_size: once; d_call: TRBD2; v_call: TRBV7-9; j_call: TRBJ2-2; cdr3_nt: TGTGCCAGCAGCCCGGGGACTAGCGGGGGGCCTAACACCGGGGAGCTGTTTTTT; cdr3_aa: CASSPGTSGGPNTGELFF
clone_size: .; d_call: .; v_call: TRBV5-1; j_call: TRBJ1-4; cdr3_nt: TGCGCCAGCAGCTTGGCCAACGGGGAGTCTGAAAAACTGTTTTTT; cdr3_aa: CASSLANGESEKLFF
clone_size: .; d_call: .; v_call: TRBV18; j_call: TRBJ1-3; cdr3_nt: TGTGCCAGCTCACCAAGGGGAATCTCTGGAAACACCATATATTTT; cdr3_aa: CASSPRGISGNTIYF
clone_size: .; d_call: .; v_call: TRBV20-1; j_call: TRBJ1-3; cdr3_nt: TGCAGTGCGACCCCGGGGAACACCATATATTTT; cdr3_aa: CSATPGNTIYF
clone_size: once; d_call: .; v_call: TRBV5-6; j_call: TRBJ1-5; cdr3_nt: TGTGCCAGCAGCTTGTTGGCAGAGGGTAGCAATCAGCCCCAGCATTTT; cdr3_aa: CASSLLAEGSNQPQHF